A single TCR beta chain is shown here with its context. This specimen belongs to a study of shared clonotypes between healthy human individuals. The wider study: Researchers assigned three CD4 naive, three CD4 memory, two CD8 naive and one CD8 memory plate to each donor.

Original data processing: Junction-only sequences without quality scores were provided by ImmunoSEQ, so filtering was different. The method was immunoSEQ multiplex PCR; TCRdb's version includes in-frame clones alone and lacks a portion of them. V, J and clone size are those of that table, while D and trimming were read from the DNA. The sample has over 1.5 million clones, 95% to 99% seen once. All donors were Caucasian adults living in Nashville, Tennessee. Partitioning of CD4+ cells yielded a CD45RA+ naive subset and a CD45RA-negative memory subset. Material: naive CD4+ T cells sorted from blood. Subset defined: CD45RA+ positively selected. This clonotype was sampled from a man aged 25 to 45 in good health.

This CDR3 reads CASSLSLAVSTDTQYF. DNA of the CDR3: TGTGCCAGCAGCTTGTCACTAGCGGTTAGCACAGATACGCAGTATTTT. V and J are TRBV11-2 and TRBJ2-3; 8 bases are a match to TRBD2. The CDR3 sequence is 16 residues long. Germline trimming cut 3 bases from V and 0 bases from J; bases unmatched to any gene: 5. Germline V gene sequence: CDR1 SGHAT, CDR2 FQNNGV.